Shown below are 10 T cell receptor beta chains from a single sample sequenced in a study of human T cells and chemical hapten exposure. Time point in this sample: pre-sensitization, week 0. Treatment in this sample: therapeutic diphenylcyclopropenone sensitization with weekly scalp DPC. A single record per CDR3 protein comes from TCRdb applying MiXCR to the RACE reads. Found here are about 70,000 distinct CDR3 sequences, around 9.9% of them singletons; the top ten hold roughly 5%. The sample in question was whole blood, obtained in connection with sensitization to the hapten diphenylcyclopropenone (DPC). The origin of the receptors is a woman in her forties or fifties with alopecia areata. Some clones in this sample may be carry-over from other donors' samples.

The chain uses TRBV28 and TRBJ2-2, with D uncertain. Deletions cut 11 bases from V and 7 bases from J, with 11 bases between. The CDR3 is made up of 11 amino acids. Germline CDR1 MDHEN, CDR2 SYDVKM. The CDR3 nucleotides are TGTGCCCACGGGTGGATCGGGGAGCTGTTTTTT. As protein: CAHGWIGELFF.

This clonotype was picked up a small number of times. V gene TRBV7-3 combines with J gene TRBJ2-6, with D unresolved. The CDR3 runs to 12 residues. Trimming took off 5 bases at V and 9 bases at J, with 8 bases between the two ends. Germline CDR1 SGHTA, CDR2 FQGTGA. DNA of the CDR3: TGTGCCAGCAGCCTCCAAGGCAACGTCCTGACTTTC. Protein: CASSLQGNVLTF.

This clonotype has ten or more counts. The chain has TRBV29-1 and TRBJ2-7; D unresolved. Germline CDR1 is SQVTM and CDR2 is ANQGSEA. The CDR3 consists of 10 residues. V lost 4 bases, J lost 5 bases, and 6 bases lay in between. The CDR3 sequence: CSVVQHEQYF. In DNA form, the CDR3 reads TGCAGCGTTGTACAGCACGAGCAGTACTTC.

This clonotype was picked up a small number of times. This chain links TRBV30 with TRBJ1-5; 7 bases are a match to TRBD1. Unmatched junction bases numbered 6, after V lost 5 bases and J lost 2 bases. The CDR3 has 14 amino acids. Germline lookup yields CDR1 GTSNPN and CDR2 SVGIG (reference sequence). The CDR3 protein is CAWQTGNGNQPQHF. The CDR3 bases are TGTGCCTGGCAGACAGGGAATGGCAATCAGCCCCAGCATTTT.

The chain has TRBV28 and TRBJ2-1, with 8 bases lining up with TRBD1. Germline V gene lookup returns CDR1 MDHEN and CDR2 SYDVKM. The CDR3 is made up of 14 amino acids. V lost 8 bases and J lost 7; bases outside the gene matches: 10. CDR3 residues: CASGLRQGKNEQFF. The CDR3 DNA reads as TGTGCCAGCGGATTACGACAGGGGAAAAATGAGCAGTTCTTC.

This clonotype occurred a few times. The chain employs TRBV24-1 and TRBJ1-2, with D maybe TRBD1 (5 bases). The CDR3 loop spans 14 amino acids. The V gene lost 4 bases and the J gene lost 0 bases, with 8 bases spanning the gap. Germline V lookup: CDR1 KGHDR, CDR2 SFDVKD. CDR3 protein: CATSDPTANYGYTF. Here the CDR3 DNA reads TGTGCCACCAGTGACCCGACAGCTAACTATGGCTACACCTTC.

At least ten counts were recorded for this clonotype. The chain has TRBV28 and TRBJ1-5; tentative D call: TRBD1 (5 bases). Germline-derived CDR1 and CDR2 are MDHEN and SYDVKM. The CDR3 totals 15 residues. The V end was cut by 2 bases, the J end by 5 bases, with 13 bases between. The CDR3 loop is CASSLKGISHQPQHF. DNA of the CDR3: TGTGCCAGCAGTTTAAAGGGGATTTCCCATCAGCCCCAGCATTTT.

The rearrangement joins TRBV5-5 to TRBJ1-4, with a weak D call TRBD1 (6 bases). CDR1 and CDR2 (germline): SGHKS, YYEKEE (reference sequence). This CDR3 is 15 amino acids long. V was pared by 1 base and J by 6 bases, with 13 bases between. The DNA for the CDR3 is TGTGCCAGCAGCTTGCCACCGGGACATGATGAAAAACTGTTTTTT. It codes for CASSLPPGHDEKLFF.

The sample holds a few counts of this clonotype. The chain has TRBV25-1 and TRBJ1-2; 8 bases line up with TRBD1. The ends lost 3 bases at V and 8 bases at J; junction bases unmatched: 5. The CDR3 runs to 13 residues. In germline, CDR1 is MGHDK, CDR2 SYGVNS. The CDR3 DNA follows: TGTGCCAGCAGTGATTATACAGGGGGAGGCTACACCTTC. It translates to CASSDYTGGGYTF.

This clonotype was found many times. The chain recombines TRBV11-2 with TRBJ1-3; D is ambiguous. This CDR3 has 15 amino acids. Trimming removed 4 bases from V and 1 base from J, with 11 bases in between. CDR1 is SGHAT, CDR2 FQNNGV, per germline. CDR3 sequence (DNA): TGTGCCAGCAGCTCGAACGTGGGGTCTGGAAACACCATATATTTT. Protein product: CASSSNVGSGNTIYF. Looking up the rest from reference TRBV11-2 and TRBJ1-3 gives the full variable domain: EAGVAQSPRYKIIEKRQSVAFWCNPISGHATLYWYQQILGQGPKLLIQFQNNGVVDDSQLPKDRFSAERLKGVDSTLKIQPAKLEDSAVYLCASSSNVGSGNTIYFGEGSWLTVV.